The present entry profiles one TCR beta chain with its context. The antigen is unknown. This sample was included in a study of a mutant IDH1 vaccine in newly diagnosed glioma. Study details: Vaccine dosing followed radiotherapy by 4-6 weeks, or accompanied temozolomide cycles. Patients' prior therapy spanned radiotherapy, temozolomide, or both; most underwent both. Study-wide points: Altogether, 93.3% of patients exhibited vaccine-induced immune responses.

Between the trimmed V and J ends, which lost 0 bases and 4 bases, there was a span of 16 bases. The CDR3 runs 16 residues. Germline assignment: CDR1 MNHEY and CDR2 SMNVEV (reference sequence). The time point is: week 5, during vaccination. Vaccine doses each comprised 300 ug of mutant IDH1 20-mer peptide, with topical imiquimod. Astrocytomas that were new, WHO grade 3 or 4, IDH1-mutant and ATRX-lost were present in the donors. Produced via immunoSEQ multiplex PCR; TCRdb's table is partial and in-frame only. Here the sample spans about 27,000 clones, approximately 80% being singletons. This clonotype originated in a middle-aged man with glioma. Some clones in this sample may be carry-over from other donors' samples. Specimen: PBMCs, collected from a glioma patient whose treatment included an IDH1 peptide vaccine. V gene TRBV27 combines with J gene TRBJ2-7, with D perhaps being TRBD1 or TRBD2 (5 bases each). The CDR3 loop is CASSLSRGLGGYEQYF. The CDR3 nucleotides are TGTGCCAGCAGTTTATCGAGGGGATTAGGTGGGTACGAGCAGTACTTC.